What follows are 32 T cell receptor beta chains derived from one specimen sequenced in a study of cytomegalovirus exposure and HLA in healthy donors (dated by TCRdb to the late 2010s). Libraries were prepared through the immunoSEQ multiplex PCR assay. For the multiplex PCR, a mixture combining 60 forward primers for TCR Vbeta segments and 13 reverse primers for TCR Jbeta segments was used. TCRdb's version of the immuneACCESS table is confined to in-frame rearrangements and falls short of the full clone set. An unresolved V gene accounts for under half of the shortfall where checked; the remainder is of unknown origin. The sample includes some 110,000 clones, with roughly 78% observed a single time. The top ten hold roughly 1.9% of the sample. The sequencing sample was made of PBMCs. The receptors shown here come from a woman in her 40s in good health and CMV-seronegative.

This chain uses TRBV19 with TRBJ2-7; 8 bases map to TRBD1. Germline lookup yields CDR1 LNHDA and CDR2 SQIVND (reference sequence). V was clipped by 5 bases and J by 5 bases; unmatched bases: 2. The CDR3 contains 12 residues. The DNA of the CDR3 is TGTGCCAGTAGTGAGACAGGGGACGAGCAGTACTTC. Translation: CASSETGDEQYF.

The gene calls are TRBV4-2 and TRBJ1-1, with D perhaps matching TRBD1 (5 bases). CDR3 length: 16 amino acids. CDR1 and CDR2 from the germline V gene are LGHNA and YNFKEQ. Trimming took off 1 base at V and 10 bases at J, with 22 bases between the two ends. The CDR3 region is CASSQGVREGGSRAFF. The CDR3 DNA reads as TGTGCCAGCAGCCAAGGGGTCAGGGAGGGTGGGAGTCGAGCTTTCTTT.

The gene calls are TRBV28 and TRBJ1-2; no reliable D call. Trimming took off 6 bases at V and 0 bases at J, with 14 bases between the two ends. Germline CDR1 reads MDHEN; CDR2 reads SYDVKM. The CDR3 covers 15 residues. The CDR3 DNA follows: TGTGCCAGCAGATATGGGCCTACAGCTAACTATGGCTACACCTTC. It encodes CASRYGPTANYGYTF.

The rearrangement joins TRBV10-1 to TRBJ2-4; D is unresolved. This CDR3 has 15 residues. Looked up from germline, CDR1 is WNHNN and CDR2 is SYGVQD (reference sequence). Trimming took off 0 bases at V and 4 bases at J, with 10 bases between the two ends. The CDR3 here is CASSESSDSKNIQYF. The DNA of the CDR3 is TGCGCCAGCAGTGAGTCGTCTGACTCGAAAAACATTCAGTACTTC.

This clone was observed a single time. The V call is TRBV9, the J call TRBJ1-2; 10 bases match TRBD1. V shed 0 bases and J 2 bases; nucleotides not matched to a gene: 10. This CDR3 has 18 residues. CDR1 is SGDLS and CDR2 is YYNGEE in the germline V gene. Written as DNA, the CDR3 is TGTGCCAGCAGCGTAGATATGGGACAGGGGCCCCTGAACTATGGCTACACCTTC. Encoded protein: CASSVDMGQGPLNYGYTF.

In this sample, this clone turned up once. The chain employs TRBV7-2 and TRBJ1-1, with a tentative D call TRBD1 (6 bases). This CDR3 has 12 amino acids. V lost 5 bases and J lost 8, with 12 bases in between. CDR1 is SGHTA, CDR2 FQGNSA, per germline. CDR3 in amino acids: CASSQTDREAFF. As DNA, the CDR3 is TGTGCCAGCAGCCAAACCGACAGGGAAGCTTTCTTT. Complete variable domain (other parts from reference TRBV7-2 and TRBJ1-1): GAGVSQSPSNKVTEKGKDVELRCDPISGHTALYWYRQSLGQGLEFLIYFQGNSAPDKSGLPSDRFSAERTGGSVSTLTIQRTQQEDSAVYLCASSQTDREAFFGQGTRLTVV.

CDR3 DNA: TGTGCCAGCAGCTTAAGGGACAGTCGAGAAGCTTTCTTT. It codes for CASSLRDSREAFF. This chain joins TRBV5-6 and TRBJ1-1; the match to TRBD1 covers 7 bases. This CDR3 is built from 13 residues. The germline V gene has CDR1 SGHDT and CDR2 YYEEEE. The V and J ends lost 2 bases and 8 bases, in that order; junction bases with no gene match: 6.

The chain is built from TRBV7-9 and TRBJ2-7; TRBD2 agrees at 10 bases. Looked up from germline, CDR1 is SEHNR and CDR2 is FQNEAQ (reference sequence). CDR3 size: 14 residues. The trim removed 5 bases at V and 6 bases at J, leaving 7 bases unmatched. The CDR3 DNA is TGTGCCAGCAGCCGGGAGGTAGCGGGAGGCGAGCAGTACTTC. This encodes CASSREVAGGEQYF.

This clone turned up a few times. J is TRBJ2-1 and V is TRBV5-1; 14 bases map to TRBD2. Trimming removed 4 bases from V and 6 bases from J; junction bases left unmatched: 9. The length of the CDR3 is 17 residues. The germline CDR1 and CDR2 sequences are SGHRS and YFSETQ. The CDR3 coding sequence is TGCGCCAGCAGCCAGCGGACTAGCGGGAGGTCCCCCAATGAGCAGTTCTTC. Protein product: CASSQRTSGRSPNEQFF.

DNA of the CDR3: TGTGCCAGCAGCTTCAAGCGGGGAGCTTACTACAATGAGCAGTTCTTC. Protein: CASSFKRGAYYNEQFF. The chain employs TRBV11-3 and TRBJ2-1, with 7 bases that match TRBD2. V lost 3 bases to trimming and J lost 3 bases; unmatched junction nucleotides: 8. CDR1 and CDR2 from the germline V gene are SGHNT and YENEEA. This CDR3 is 16 amino acids long.

The chain uses TRBV27 and TRBJ2-3; 10 nucleotides line up with TRBD2. Germline-derived CDR1 and CDR2 are MNHEY and SMNVEV (reference sequence). The CDR3 extends over 18 amino acids. V dropped 9 bases and J dropped 4; count of bases not matched to a gene: 19. CDR3 sequence reads: CASQGGGASGRGADTQYF. The CDR3 bases are TGTGCCAGTCAGGGGGGAGGGGCTAGCGGGAGAGGCGCAGATACGCAGTATTTT.

The genes are TRBV6-5 and TRBJ1-3; D gene unclear. Germline CDR1 is MNHEY and CDR2 is SVGAGI. V was shortened by 4 bases and J by 0 bases, with 4 bases between the two germline ends. There are 13 residues in the CDR3. CDR3 sequence (DNA): TGTGCCAGCAGTTCCATCTCTGGAAACACCATATATTTT. As protein: CASSSISGNTIYF.

This clone was counted between two and nine times. V gene TRBV18 combines with J gene TRBJ2-7; 9 nucleotides match TRBD2. CDR3 size: 15 residues. Germline CDR1 reads KGHSH; CDR2 reads LQKENI. V lost 4 bases, J lost 5 bases, and 9 bases stayed unmatched. The DNA for the CDR3 is TGTGCCAGCTCACGACCCGGGACTAGCATCCACGAGCAGTACTTC. The encoded protein is CASSRPGTSIHEQYF.

The chain employs TRBV19 and TRBJ2-3; TRBD2 matches 8 bases. The germline V gene encodes CDR1 LNHDA and CDR2 SQIVND (reference sequence). V lost 6 bases, J lost 3 bases, and 8 bases stayed unmatched. The CDR3 extends over 15 amino acids. The DNA of the CDR3 is TGTGCCAGTAGCGATAGCGGGGCTGGGACAGATACGCAGTATTTT. It codes for CASSDSGAGTDTQYF.

This clone showed up just once. An end of the junction does not agree with germline; a read error may underlie this. This chain uses TRBV7-9 with TRBJ2-6, with D hard to call. The germline V gene has CDR1 SEHNR and CDR2 FQNEAQ (reference sequence). The CDR3 totals 15 residues. In DNA, the CDR3 is TGTTCCAGCAGCTTAGGGCCCTCTGGGGCCAACGTCCTGACTTTC. It yields the protein CSSSLGPSGANVLTF.

J is TRBJ2-1 and V is TRBV5-1, with D maybe TRBD2 (6 bases). The CDR3 has 13 amino acids. Germline CDR1 reads SGHRS; CDR2 reads YFSETQ. Trimming pared 4 bases from V and 14 bases from J, leaving 19 bases between. Written as DNA, the CDR3 is TGCGCCAGCAGCGGGGCTAGCGCCCGCTGGAAGTTCTTC. It codes for CASSGASARWKFF.

V usage is TRBV5-8 and J usage is TRBJ2-1; tentative D call: TRBD2 (6 bases). The CDR3 totals 17 residues. Germline CDR1 is SGHTS and CDR2 is YDEGEE. Trimming left V 4 bases short and J 1 base short, with 18 bases between. CDR3 protein: CASSPVGGSSSYNEQFF. The CDR3 DNA is TGTGCCAGCAGCCCCGTAGGAGGGAGTTCGTCCTACAATGAGCAGTTCTTC.

V and J are TRBV9 and TRBJ2-7, with 10 nucleotides matching TRBD2. The trim removed 2 bases at V and 3 bases at J, leaving 2 bases unmatched. The CDR3 consists of 14 residues. CDR1 is SGDLS, CDR2 YYNGEE, per germline. This chain's CDR3 is CASSVSGRDYEQYF. The DNA for the CDR3 is TGTGCCAGCAGCGTGAGCGGGAGGGACTACGAGCAGTACTTC. Complete variable domain (other parts from reference TRBV9 and TRBJ2-7): DSGVTQTPKHLITATGQRVTLRCSPRSGDLSVYWYQQSLDQGLQFLIQYYNGEERAKGNILERFSAQQFPDLHSELNLSSLELGDSALYFCASSVSGRDYEQYFGPGTRLTVT.

The genes are TRBV4-3 and TRBJ2-7, with 12 bases lining up with TRBD1. After removal of 1 base from V and 3 bases from J, the junction contained 4 bases not matched to a gene. Per the germline V gene, CDR1 is LGHNA and CDR2 is YSLEER. The CDR3 contains 16 residues. The CDR3 protein is CASSQGGQGAVYEQYF. In DNA, the CDR3 is TGCGCCAGCAGCCAAGGGGGACAGGGGGCAGTCTACGAGCAGTACTTC.

Points on this clone: The DNA is omitted, as the CDR3 cannot be located on it reliably, and the CDR3 follows TCRdb's listing. CDR3: CASSTSGGREKLFF. This rearrangement joins TRBV6-5 to TRBJ1-4. CDR1 and CDR2 (germline): MNHEY, SVGAGI. The length of the CDR3 is 14 amino acids, counting both ends.

V usage is TRBV9 and J usage is TRBJ2-1; 7 positions match TRBD1. Per the germline V gene, CDR1 is SGDLS and CDR2 is YYNGEE. The CDR3 runs 16 residues. V lost 0 bases to trimming and J lost 2 bases; unmatched junction nucleotides: 5. CDR3 residues: CASSVGLGQTYNEQFF. CDR3 nucleotide sequence: TGTGCCAGCAGCGTAGGGCTGGGACAGACCTACAATGAGCAGTTCTTC. Full variable domain (remainder filled in from reference TRBV9 and TRBJ2-1): DSGVTQTPKHLITATGQRVTLRCSPRSGDLSVYWYQQSLDQGLQFLIQYYNGEERAKGNILERFSAQQFPDLHSELNLSSLELGDSALYFCASSVGLGQTYNEQFFGPGTRLTVL.

V is TRBV4-3 and J is TRBJ2-4, with D possibly being TRBD2 (5 bases). The CDR3 has 16 amino acids. V was shortened by 4 bases and J by 2 bases, with 15 bases between the two germline ends. The germline V gene encodes CDR1 LGHNA and CDR2 YSLEER. In nucleotides, the CDR3 is TGCGCCAGCAGCCGAGTCTCGAGCGGACCCAAAAACATTCAGTACTTC. It encodes CASSRVSSGPKNIQYF.

This clone was observed a few times. Mismatch with germline at one junction end may stem from a read error. The chain carries TRBV7-7 and TRBJ2-7, with a tentative D call TRBD1 (6 bases). Germline values: CDR1 SSHAT, CDR2 FNYEAQ (reference sequence). There are 19 residues in the CDR3. The CDR3 DNA follows: TGTGCTAGCAGCAGGGAGAGGGTACACAGGGCCCGACCATCTTACGAGCAGTACTTC. This translates into CASSRERVHRARPSYEQYF.

There are a few counts of this clone. The chain combines TRBV9 with TRBJ2-5; D gene unclear. The CDR3 contains 15 residues. With 4 bases removed from V and 1 base from J, the gap between germline ends came to 14 bases. Germline V gene data show CDR1 as SGDLS and CDR2 as YYNGEE. CDR3 nucleotide sequence: TGTGCCAGCAGCCCGACCCCGCGGAGCCAAGAGACCCAGTACTTC. It translates to CASSPTPRSQETQYF.

This clone was seen once. The chain couples TRBV7-8 to TRBJ1-1; 9 bases line up with TRBD1. The CDR3 loop spans 13 amino acids. Germline V CDR1 and CDR2: SGHVS, FQNEAQ. Trimming took 5 bases from V and 7 from J; bases not matched to a gene: 5. In nucleotides, the CDR3 is TGTGCCAGCAGCACAGGGGGCCTTAGTGAAGCTTTCTTT. Translation gives CASSTGGLSEAFF.

The chain combines TRBV27 with TRBJ1-4; 8 nucleotides align to TRBD1. Looked up from germline, CDR1 is MNHEY and CDR2 is SMNVEV (reference sequence). This CDR3 has 13 amino acids. The V and J ends lost 8 bases and 8 bases, in that order; junction bases with no gene match: 7. In DNA form, the CDR3 reads TGTGCCAGCGCCGGACAGGGTGGCGAAAAACTGTTTTTT. The encoded protein is CASAGQGGEKLFF.

The CDR3 coding sequence is TGTGCCAGCAGGCCGGGACTAGCGGGAGTCGGGGAGCTGTTTTTT. Translated: CASRPGLAGVGELFF. The chain recombines TRBV27 with TRBJ2-2, with 14 nucleotides matching TRBD2. V shed 6 bases, J shed 7 bases, and the junction held 4 bases outside the gene matches. CDR3 length: 15 residues. Germline assignment: CDR1 MNHEY and CDR2 SMNVEV (reference sequence).

The gene calls are TRBV5-4 and TRBJ2-5, with D possibly being TRBD2 (6 bases). The DNA end lines up better with TRBJ2-7; the J call may be wrong. The germline V gene encodes CDR1 SGHNT and CDR2 YYREEE (reference sequence). The CDR3 contains 14 residues. Here the CDR3 reads CASSSPGLRYEQYF. CDR3 DNA: TGTGCCAGCAGCTCACCGGGACTTAGATACGAGCAGTACTTC.

This chain connects TRBV7-2 to TRBJ2-3; 13 bases are shared with TRBD2. Germline assignment: CDR1 SGHTA and CDR2 FQGNSA. The CDR3 spans 15 residues. The junction had 6 bases not matched to a gene; V was cut back by 5 bases and J by 7 bases. The CDR3 reads CASSPGLAGTYTQYF. CDR3 DNA: TGTGCCAGCAGCCCGGGACTAGCGGGGACCTATACGCAGTATTTT.

The CDR3 region is CSVESKESYEQYF. The CDR3 DNA sequence: TGCAGCGTTGAGAGTAAGGAGTCCTACGAGCAGTACTTC. The rearrangement uses TRBV29-1 and TRBJ2-7, with unresolved D. The V gene's germline CDR1 is SQVTM and CDR2 ANQGSEA. This CDR3 has 13 residues. Trimming took 3 bases from V and 1 from J, leaving 10 bases between them.

The chain combines TRBV6-1 with TRBJ1-4, with 8 nucleotides matching TRBD1. Per germline, CDR1 MNHNS and CDR2 SASEGT. The CDR3 has 14 residues. V dropped 7 bases and J dropped 8; count of bases not matched to a gene: 9. The CDR3 DNA reads as TGTGCCAGCATTGACAGGGGCCGGAGGGAAAAACTGTTTTTT. Protein sequence: CASIDRGRREKLFF.

V gene TRBV25-1 combines with J gene TRBJ1-2; tentatively, D is TRBD1 (5 bases). This CDR3 spans 15 amino acids. CDR1 is MGHDK, CDR2 SYGVNS, per germline. Trimming left V 6 bases short and J 8 bases short, with 22 bases between. The CDR3 here is CASSPYRSPKRGYTF. The CDR3 nucleotides are TGTGCCAGCAGCCCTTACAGGAGCCCCAAACGCGGCTACACCTTC.